This T cell receptor (beta chain) is drawn from a study of OX40 agonist ivuxolimab in advanced cancers. The V and J ends lost 1 base and 3 bases respectively, with 13 bases between them. Germline CDR1 and CDR2: SGHRS and YFSETQ. This CDR3 has 15 residues. Sequencing used immunoSEQ multiplex PCR; TCRdb keeps in-frame clones, though not all of them. The sample lists tens of thousands of clones; 89% were seen once. This TCR was recovered from an adult with an advanced solid tumor such as melanoma, head and neck, liver or kidney cancer. The chain recombines TRBV5-1 with TRBJ1-1; tentatively, D is TRBD1 (5 bases). The sample here was CD4+ or CD8+ T cells sorted from blood, taken in a trial of the OX40 agonist ivuxolimab. DNA of the CDR3: TGCGCCAGCAGCTTGTCGGGGCCCGGAGACACTGAAGCTTTCTTT. This gives the protein CASSLSGPGDTEAFF.